This TCR beta chain came from a study of CD8+ T cells in alopecia areata. Looking at the study overall: The protocol delivered tofacitinib for 6 to 18 months, then withdrew it for 6 months.

Treatment denoted: oral pan-JAK inhibitor, 5-10 mg twice daily. RNA was extracted and reverse transcribed into cDNA as the sequencing template. Sequencing was performed with immunoSEQ multiplex PCR; in TCRdb, only in-frame clones are kept and a portion is missing. Of about 200,000 clones listed, 30% to 40% are singletons. Trimming removed 1 base from V and 12 bases from J, with 10 bases in between. Germline V gene lookup returns CDR1 SGHDN and CDR2 FVKESK. The CDR3 has 11 amino acids. This chain uses TRBV14 with TRBJ2-7; D is perhaps TRBD1 or TRBD2 (5 bases each). The sequence was obtained from a human donor with alopecia areata. Sequenced material: CD4+ T cells sorted from blood, taken around week 31, from a patient treated with tofacitinib. The CDR3 here is CASSQGGARYF. The CDR3 DNA reads TGTGCCAGCAGCCAAGGAGGGGCGCGGTACTTC.